This entry describes one T cell receptor (beta chain). Its antigen is as yet unknown. Reverse transcription of roughly 0.45 to 1 ug RNA used random hexamers. TCRdb re-called the immunoSEQ multiplex PCR reads with MiXCR, one entry per CDR3 protein. This table has 140,000 to 150,000 distinct CDR3 sequences, nearly 97% appearing once. The CDR3 extends over 13 amino acids. Trimming took off 6 bases at V and 3 bases at J, with 10 bases between the two ends. Germline-derived CDR1 and CDR2 are SGHDN and FVKESK. The data stem from a study of CD8 T cells in Susac syndrome. About the research overall: The sequenced Susac syndrome patients comprised roughly 6 with active disease and fewer than ten in remission. Patients with Susac syndrome were, at the time of blood collection, therapy-naive, maintained on corticosteroids, or maintained on intravenous immunoglobulin alone. Whole-study results and caveats: There was no clonal expansion in the CD4+ T cell repertoires of Susac syndrome.

The clonotype was recovered from a human donor with Susac syndrome. Sequences were obtained from CD4+ T cells from PBMCs. V is TRBV14 and J is TRBJ2-3; no clear D gene. The CDR3, as DNA: TGTGCCAGCAGGCGAAGTCAGACAGATACGCAGTATTTT. It yields the protein CASRRSQTDTQYF.